The sequence of this T cell receptor beta chain was determined in a study of brain T cells in children with intractable seizures (TCRdb year 2021). In the study overall: As a first screen for immune gene transcripts, resected brain tissue from approximately 49 pediatric epilepsy surgery cases was run on a NanoString immunology panel. Among the approximately twelve selected surgery cases, pre-surgery blood was additionally sequenced for eight, leaving four cases with brain tissue only.

The investigation overall reported the following: Because pre- and post-surgery blood were sequenced to different depths, clones absent from the pre-surgery sample may reflect undersampling. Viral specificity was inferred only from CDR3 sequence similarity, and patients' HCMV serostatus was unknown.

From the cysteine through the phenylalanine, the CDR3 covers 12 amino acids. CDR3 DNA only is kept here, 36 bases in frame from base 1. The germline ends are 13 bases apart after V is trimmed by 10 bases and J by 3 bases. CDR1 is given as SNHLY and CDR2 as FYNNEI, both from the germline V gene. The sample's time point label, in plain terms: blood from clinic visit 5 months post-surgery; TSC patient then seizure free. The surgery cases with the highest brain T cell transcript signatures were chosen for TCR beta chain sequencing of brain tissue, and also of blood when blood was available. Patients had been treated with at least one anti-epileptic drug before surgery. TCR-sequenced patients were children with drug-resistant epilepsy due to tuberous sclerosis complex, focal cortical dysplasia, Rasmussen encephalitis or hemimegalencephaly. Bulk genomic DNA was extracted from unsorted brain tissue and whole blood with the Monarch genomic DNA purification kit.

Turning to this clone: Its antigen remains unidentified. No much larger clonotype is one base removed from it; base qualities were not supplied.

The immunoSEQ assay was applied to genomic DNA to generate the TCR beta chain sequences. As for the original processing: CDR3 sequences that did not begin with the conserved framework cysteine at position 104 were removed manually. To get clonality, the normalized Shannon's Diversity Index was subtracted from one, giving values from 0 (maximal diversity) to 1 (oligoclonal). To check whether a given CDR3 had different frequencies in two samples, for example brain versus blood, chi-squared comparison-of-proportions tests were used. Public clonotypes were found through immuneACCESS searches, while the VDJdb browser was used to judge similarity to known antiviral clonotypes. Sourced from immuneACCESS, this table was stored by TCRdb with only in-frame sequences that have V and J called. A share of the clones is absent; for the studies checked, an unresolved V gene accounts for under half, and the remainder has no known explanation. V, J and clone size reflect that table, while D and trimming were determined from the DNA. This sample holds 300,000 to 400,000 clones; 93% were observed only once. Roughly 6% of the sample rests with the top ten.

The sequence links TRBV2 to TRBJ2-7; D gene: possibly TRBD1, on 5 matching bases. This clonotype was obtained from a boy younger than two with tuberous sclerosis and intractable seizures. This sample comprised peripheral blood, obtained roughly 5 months after surgery. The CDR3 reads CATDRTGYEQYF. In nucleotide form, the sequence is TGTGCCACGGACCGAACAGGCTACGAGCAGTACTTC.